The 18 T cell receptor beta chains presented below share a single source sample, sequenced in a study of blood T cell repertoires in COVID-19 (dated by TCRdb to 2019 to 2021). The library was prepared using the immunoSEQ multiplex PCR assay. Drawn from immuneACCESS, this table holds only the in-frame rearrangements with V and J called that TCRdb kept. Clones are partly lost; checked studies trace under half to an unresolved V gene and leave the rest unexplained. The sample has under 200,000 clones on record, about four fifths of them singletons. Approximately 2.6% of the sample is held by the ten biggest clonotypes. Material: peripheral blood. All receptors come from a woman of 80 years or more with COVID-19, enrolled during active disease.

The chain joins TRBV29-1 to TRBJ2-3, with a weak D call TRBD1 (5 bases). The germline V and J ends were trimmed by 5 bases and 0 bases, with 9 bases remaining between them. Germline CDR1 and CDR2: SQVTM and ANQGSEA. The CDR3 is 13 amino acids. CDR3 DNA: TGCAGCGTTTCCGACAGTAGCACAGATACGCAGTATTTT. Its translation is CSVSDSSTDTQYF.

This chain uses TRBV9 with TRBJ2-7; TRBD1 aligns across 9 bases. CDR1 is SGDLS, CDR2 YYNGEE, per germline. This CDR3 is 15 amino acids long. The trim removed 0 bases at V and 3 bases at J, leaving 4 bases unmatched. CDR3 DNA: TGTGCCAGCAGCGTAGGGGGACAGGGTTTCTACGAGCAGTACTTC. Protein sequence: CASSVGGQGFYEQYF.

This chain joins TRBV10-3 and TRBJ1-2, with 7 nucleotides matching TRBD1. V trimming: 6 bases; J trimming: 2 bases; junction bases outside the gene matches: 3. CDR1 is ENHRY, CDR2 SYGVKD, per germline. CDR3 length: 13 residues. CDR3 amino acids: CAIRDRMNYGYTF. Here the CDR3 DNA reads TGTGCCATCAGGGACAGGATGAACTATGGCTACACCTTC.

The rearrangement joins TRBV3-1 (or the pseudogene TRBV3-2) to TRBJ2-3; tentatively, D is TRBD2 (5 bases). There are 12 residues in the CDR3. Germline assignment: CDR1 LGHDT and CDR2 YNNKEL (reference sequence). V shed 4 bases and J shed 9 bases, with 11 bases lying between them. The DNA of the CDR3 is TGTGCCAGCAGCCCCGGAGGTTTGACGCAGTATTTT. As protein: CASSPGGLTQYF.

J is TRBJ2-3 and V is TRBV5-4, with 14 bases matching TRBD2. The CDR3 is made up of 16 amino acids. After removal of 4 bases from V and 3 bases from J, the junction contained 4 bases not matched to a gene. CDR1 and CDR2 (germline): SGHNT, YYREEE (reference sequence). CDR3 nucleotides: TGTGCCAGCAGCCAAGGACTAGCGGGGGGAACAGATACGCAGTATTTT. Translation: CASSQGLAGGTDTQYF. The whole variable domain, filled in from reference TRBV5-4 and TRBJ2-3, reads ETGVTQSPTHLIKTRGQQVTLRCSSQSGHNTVSWYQQALGQGPQFIFQYYREEENGRGNFPPRFSGLQFPNYSSELNVNALELDDSALYLCASSQGLAGGTDTQYFGPGTRLTVL.

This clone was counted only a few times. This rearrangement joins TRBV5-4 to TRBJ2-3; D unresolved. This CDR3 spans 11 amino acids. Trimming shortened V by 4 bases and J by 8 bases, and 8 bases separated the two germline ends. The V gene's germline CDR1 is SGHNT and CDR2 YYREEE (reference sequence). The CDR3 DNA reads TGTGCCAGCAGCCAACTCGGTACGCAGTATTTT. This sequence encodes CASSQLGTQYF.

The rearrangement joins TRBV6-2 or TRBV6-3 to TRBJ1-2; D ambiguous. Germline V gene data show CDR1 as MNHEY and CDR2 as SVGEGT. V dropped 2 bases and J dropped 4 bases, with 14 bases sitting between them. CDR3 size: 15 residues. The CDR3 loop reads CASSYGQLTAYGYTF. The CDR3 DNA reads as TGTGCCAGCAGTTACGGGCAGTTGACCGCCTATGGCTACACCTTC.

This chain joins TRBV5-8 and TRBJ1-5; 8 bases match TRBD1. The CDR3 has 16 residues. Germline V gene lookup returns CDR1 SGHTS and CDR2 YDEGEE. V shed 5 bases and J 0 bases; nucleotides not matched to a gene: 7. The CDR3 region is CASRTLGQGSNQPQHF. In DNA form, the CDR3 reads TGTGCCAGCAGGACTCTCGGACAGGGTAGCAATCAGCCCCAGCATTTT.

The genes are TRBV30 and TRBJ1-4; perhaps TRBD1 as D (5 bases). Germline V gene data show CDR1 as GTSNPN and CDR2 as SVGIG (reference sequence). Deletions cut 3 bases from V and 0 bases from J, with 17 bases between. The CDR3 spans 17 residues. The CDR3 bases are TGTGCCTGGAGCCTCCAGGGTTCCTTTGCAACTAATGAAAAACTGTTTTTT. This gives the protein CAWSLQGSFATNEKLFF. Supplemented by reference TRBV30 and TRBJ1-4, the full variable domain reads SQTIHQWPATLVQPVGSPLSLECTVEGTSNPNLYWYRQAAGRGLQLLFYSVGIGQISSEVPQNLSASRPQDRQFILSSKKLLLSDSGFYLCAWSLQGSFATNEKLFFGSGTQLSVL.

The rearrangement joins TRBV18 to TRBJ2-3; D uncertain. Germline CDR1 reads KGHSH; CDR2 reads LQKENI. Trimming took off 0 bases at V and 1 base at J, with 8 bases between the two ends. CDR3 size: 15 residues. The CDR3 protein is CASSPPSERTDTQYF. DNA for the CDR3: TGTGCCAGCTCACCACCGAGCGAACGCACAGATACGCAGTATTTT.

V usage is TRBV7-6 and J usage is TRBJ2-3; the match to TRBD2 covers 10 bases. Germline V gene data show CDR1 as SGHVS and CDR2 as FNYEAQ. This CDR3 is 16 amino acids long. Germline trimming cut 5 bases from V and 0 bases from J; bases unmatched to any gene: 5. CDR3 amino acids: CASSELAGRSTDTQYF. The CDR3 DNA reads TGTGCCAGCAGCGAACTAGCGGGACGTAGCACAGATACGCAGTATTTT. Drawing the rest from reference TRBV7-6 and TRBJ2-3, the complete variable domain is GAGVSQSPRYKVTKRGQDVALRCDPISGHVSLYWYRQALGQGPEFLTYFNYEAQQDKSGLPNDRFSAERPEGSISTLTIQRTEQRDSAMYRCASSELAGRSTDTQYFGPGTRLTVL.

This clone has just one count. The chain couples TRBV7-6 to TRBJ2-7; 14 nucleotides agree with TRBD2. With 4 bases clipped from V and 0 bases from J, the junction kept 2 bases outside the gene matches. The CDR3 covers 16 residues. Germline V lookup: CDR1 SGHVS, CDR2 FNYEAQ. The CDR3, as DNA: TGTGCCAGCAGCTGGACTAGCGGGGGGAACTCCTACGAGCAGTACTTC. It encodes CASSWTSGGNSYEQYF.

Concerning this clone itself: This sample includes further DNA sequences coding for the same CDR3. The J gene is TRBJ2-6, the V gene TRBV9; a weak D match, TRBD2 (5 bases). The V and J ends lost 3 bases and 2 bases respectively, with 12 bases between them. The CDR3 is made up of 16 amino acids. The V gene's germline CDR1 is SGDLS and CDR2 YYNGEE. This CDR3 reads CASSELRGPGANVLTF. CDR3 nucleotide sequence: TGTGCCAGCAGCGAACTGCGAGGGCCTGGGGCCAACGTCCTGACTTTC.

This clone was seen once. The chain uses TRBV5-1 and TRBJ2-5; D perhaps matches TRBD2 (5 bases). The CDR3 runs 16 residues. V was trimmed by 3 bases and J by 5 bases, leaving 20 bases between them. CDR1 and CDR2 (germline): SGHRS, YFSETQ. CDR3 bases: TGCGCCAGCAGCTCGAAACCGGACTTCAGCCTTGAGACCCAGTACTTC. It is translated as CASSSKPDFSLETQYF.

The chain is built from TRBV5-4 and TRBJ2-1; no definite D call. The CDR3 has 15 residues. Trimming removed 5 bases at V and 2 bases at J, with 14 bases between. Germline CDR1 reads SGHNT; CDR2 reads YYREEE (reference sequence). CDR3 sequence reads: CASSPPGVAYNEQFF. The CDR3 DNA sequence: TGTGCCAGCAGTCCGCCGGGTGTCGCCTACAATGAGCAGTTCTTC.

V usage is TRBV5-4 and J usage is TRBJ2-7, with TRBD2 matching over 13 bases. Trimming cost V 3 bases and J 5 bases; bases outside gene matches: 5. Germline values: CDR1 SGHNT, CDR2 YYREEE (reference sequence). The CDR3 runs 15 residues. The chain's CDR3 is CASSSRTSGRHEQYF. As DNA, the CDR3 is TGTGCCAGCAGCTCCCGGACTAGCGGGAGACACGAGCAGTACTTC.

The chain's CDR3 is CAWKKGDRNTEAFF. Written as DNA, the CDR3 is TGTGCCTGGAAAAAAGGGGACAGGAACACTGAAGCTTTCTTT. This chain joins TRBV30 and TRBJ1-1, with 7 bases lining up with TRBD1. The CDR3 totals 14 residues. The ends lost 4 bases at V and 1 base at J; junction bases unmatched: 6. Looked up from germline, CDR1 is GTSNPN and CDR2 is SVGIG (reference sequence).

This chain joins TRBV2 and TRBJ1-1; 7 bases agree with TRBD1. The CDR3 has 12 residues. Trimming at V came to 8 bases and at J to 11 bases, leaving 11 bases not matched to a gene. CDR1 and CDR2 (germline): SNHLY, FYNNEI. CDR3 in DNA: TGTGCCAGCCTAAGACAGGGTGAGGGTGCTTTCTTT. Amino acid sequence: CASLRQGEGAFF. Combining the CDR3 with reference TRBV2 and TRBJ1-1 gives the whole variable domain EPEVTQTPSHQVTQMGQEVILRCVPISNHLYFYWYRQILGQKVEFLVSFYNNEISEKSEIFDDQFSVERPDGSNFTLKIRSTKLEDSAMYFCASLRQGEGAFFGQGTRLTVV.